This T cell receptor (beta chain) was sequenced during a study of T cell clusters in autoimmune cytopenias. On this clonotype: The antigen is unknown.

General study points: No cluster-lack signature appeared between secondary cytopenia and chronic lymphocytic leukemia patients, apparently due to lymphoma masking. Primary autoimmune cytopenia patients appeared to lack physiological T cell clusters present in healthy donors.

About 39,000 genome equivalents of blood DNA were amplified for TRB. The germline V gene has CDR1 SGHTA and CDR2 FQGNSA. The CDR3 has 16 residues. One tube held mixed TRB-A and TRB-B primer pools for touch-down PCR. TCRdb re-called the multiplex PCR reads and shows each CDR3 protein once, DNA omitted. Its table lists approximately 6,600 distinct CDR3 sequences. This chain connects TRBV7-2 to TRBJ2-3; TCRdb outputs TRBD2, but without DNA this stays unchecked. This TCR was recovered from a human donor with an autoimmune cytopenia or autoimmune hepatitis (not recorded which). What was sequenced was peripheral blood. The CDR3 sequence is CASSLLAGADTDTQYF.